These T cell receptor beta chains were read from a single sample in a study of shared clonotypes between healthy human individuals. Here immunoSEQ multiplex PCR was the method, and the copy in TCRdb shows in-frame clones only, minus some. Of 950,000 to 1,100,000 clones in the sample, 65% to 75% were seen once. Sequences were obtained from memory CD4+ T cells sorted from blood. These receptors were obtained from a man younger than 30 in good health. The CDR3 runs from the conserved cysteine through the conserved F or W. Each record gives: J gene, clone size, V gene, D gene, CDR3 DNA, CDR3 protein. The D gene is left open where the match is weak. The size entry is marked missing in some rows and otherwise reads once, few, many or a size class.

>TRBJ2-3|-|TRBV29-1|TRBD2
TGCAGCGTTGAAGATTTGGTAGCGGGGGATACGCAGTATTTT
CSVEDLVAGDTQYF
>TRBJ1-1|-|TRBV5-8|-
TGTGCCAGCAGCTTGGGGCCGAACACTGAAGCTTTCTTT
CASSLGPNTEAFF
>TRBJ2-7|-|TRBV6-1|-
TGTGCCAGCAGCGCATCGACGGCCATTAGGGGGGAGCAGTACTTC
CASSASTAIRGEQYF
>TRBJ2-7|-|TRBV10-3|-
TGTGCCATCAGTTTGGGGGGTTCTCAGGGTGGCTACGAGCAGTACTTC
CAISLGGSQGGYEQYF
>TRBJ1-4|once|TRBV28|-
TGTGCCAGCCATCCGGGTAGTAAAGAAAAACTGTTTTTT
CASHPGSKEKLFF
>TRBJ1-4|-|TRBV5-4|TRBD1
TGTGCCAGCAGCAGACAAGAGACAGGGCTGAATGAAAAACTGTTTTTT
CASSRQETGLNEKLFF
>TRBJ2-1|few|TRBV4-1|TRBD2
TGCGCCAGCAGCCAAGATCTCACCGGGAGGTACCTCAACAATGAGCAGTTCTTC
CASSQDLTGRYLNNEQFF
>TRBJ2-5|few|TRBV5-4|TRBD2
TGTGCCAGCAGCCCCGGGACTAGCGGGGCGGAGACCCAGTACTTC
CASSPGTSGAETQYF
>TRBJ2-5|once|TRBV30|TRBD1
TGTGCCTGGAGTGTGGGACAGGCGATCGGTCTGGAGACCCAGTACTTC
CAWSVGQAIGLETQYF
>TRBJ2-3|-|TRBV5-4|-
TGTGCCAGCAGCTCCCCTGGCACAGATACGCAGTATTTT
CASSSPGTDTQYF
>TRBJ1-5|-|TRBV5-1|-
TGCGCCAGCAGCTTGACGGGTAGCAATCAGCCCCAGCATTTT
CASSLTGSNQPQHF
>TRBJ2-1|-|TRBV19|-
TGTGCCAGTAGTACCCAGGGACTCCGGAGAAACAATGAGCAGTTCTTC
CASSTQGLRRNNEQFF
>TRBJ1-6|-|TRBV11-1|-
TGTGCCAGCAGCGTCCAGGGGATGTATTCACCCCTCCACTTT
CASSVQGMYSPLHF
>TRBJ1-4|-|TRBV29-1|-
TGCAGCGCATGTCCGGGCCCCTCAACTAATGAAAAACTGTTTTTT
CSACPGPSTNEKLFF
>TRBJ1-2|-|TRBV2|-
TGTGCCAGCATAAGGGAGGGTCGTGGGGGTAACTATGGCTACACCTTC
CASIREGRGGNYGYTF
>TRBJ2-2|-|TRBV10-3|TRBD1
TGTGCCATCAGTCAGACAGGGGTAATCGGGGAGCTGTTTTTT
CAISQTGVIGELFF
>TRBJ2-3|once|TRBV5-1|TRBD2
TGCGCCAGCAGCTTGGCAGGCGGGAGGGCTGGGGCAGATACGCAGTATTTT
CASSLAGGRAGADTQYF
>TRBJ1-5|-|TRBV6-5|-
TGTGCCAGCAGCCCCAAAGGGGGTCAGCCCCAGCATTTT
CASSPKGGQPQHF
>TRBJ1-4|few|TRBV7-7|-
TGTGCTAGCAGCCCCCTTTCGACAGATGAAAAACTGTTTTTT
CASSPLSTDEKLFF
>TRBJ1-6|-|TRBV4-1|-
TGCGCCAGCAGGGAGGGTTTTTATAATTCACCCCTCCACTTT
CASREGFYNSPLHF
>TRBJ2-3|-|TRBV7-2|TRBD2
TGTGCCAGCAGCTGGGGCAGCGGGGTCAGCACAGATACGCAGTATTTT
CASSWGSGVSTDTQYF
>TRBJ2-2|-|TRBV30|-
TGTGCCTGGAGCGGGGGCGGCGGCGGGGAGCTGTTTTTT
CAWSGGGGGELFF
>TRBJ2-3|few|TRBV7-2|-
TGTGCCAGCAGCCGAGTAGCCCTCGGCACAGATACGCAGTATTTT
CASSRVALGTDTQYF
>TRBJ2-7|-|TRBV2|-
TGTGCCAGCAGTGAAGGTTCAGCAGGGCCACTCTTC
CASSEGSAGPLF
>TRBJ2-2|-|TRBV4-2|-
TGTGCCAGCAGCCAAGCGTATAGGGTGACCGGGGAGCTGTTTTTT
CASSQAYRVTGELFF
>TRBJ1-2|many|TRBV5-1|TRBD1
TGCGCCAGCAGCTTGTCCACCGGGACAGGGGATAACTATGGCTACACCTTC
CASSLSTGTGDNYGYTF
>TRBJ2-7|-|TRBV7-2|-
TGTGCCAGCAGCTTAGGCGTCGGGGCCTCCTACGAGCAGTACTTC
CASSLGVGASYEQYF
>TRBJ1-2|once|TRBV6-1|-
TGTGCCAGCAGTGATGGGGGGGCGCTTTACTATGGCTACACCTTC
CASSDGGALYYGYTF
>TRBJ2-7|few|TRBV30|-
TGTGCCTGGAGTCAGGACGAGCAGTACTTC
CAWSQDEQYF
>TRBJ1-2|once|TRBV28|TRBD1
TGTGCCAGCAATGGACAGGGAGGGAACTATGGCTACACCTTC
CASNGQGGNYGYTF
>TRBJ2-5|-|TRBV7-8|-
TGTGCCAGCAGCTTAGGCGCTGGGGGCATCGAGACCCAGTACTTC
CASSLGAGGIETQYF
>TRBJ1-5|-|TRBV29-1|-
TGCAGCGCCAAGGACTCCAGCAATCAGCCCCAGCATTTT
CSAKDSSNQPQHF
>TRBJ1-5|-|TRBV6-1|TRBD1
TGTGCCAGCAGTGACATGGACAGGGCTGGCCAGCCCCAGCATTTT
CASSDMDRAGQPQHF
>TRBJ2-7|-|TRBV11-3|-
TGTGCCAGCAGCTCCGGGGACGGGGGCTCCTACGAGCAGTACTTC
CASSSGDGGSYEQYF
>TRBJ1-2|few|TRBV19|-
TGTGCCAGTAGTATAGTGAAACAGGATTATGGCTACACCTTC
CASSIVKQDYGYTF
>TRBJ1-2|-|TRBV7-2|TRBD1
TGTGCCAGCAGCTTACTCGGGACAGGGCACGGCTACACCTTC
CASSLLGTGHGYTF
>TRBJ1-6|few|TRBV5-4|TRBD1
TGTGCCAGCAGCGGGGACAGAGGCTCCTATAATTCACCCCTCCACTTT
CASSGDRGSYNSPLHF
>TRBJ1-6|-|TRBV2|TRBD1
TGTGCCAGCAGTGAACCCAGGGGGCAAGGGTCACCCCTCCACTTT
CASSEPRGQGSPLHF
>TRBJ2-7|once|TRBV28|TRBD1
TGTGCCAGCAGTTCCCAGGGGGAATCCTACGAGCAGTACTTC
CASSSQGESYEQYF
>TRBJ1-5|-|TRBV30|-
TGTGCCTGGAGTCTTGGCAATCAGCCCCAGCATTTT
CAWSLGNQPQHF
>TRBJ2-3|-|TRBV11-2|-
TGTGCCAGCAGCTTAGAAGGGGGAGTCCGAGATACGCAGTATTTT
CASSLEGGVRDTQYF
>TRBJ2-7|-|TRBV6-1|TRBD1
TGTGCCAGCAGTCAAGACAGGGCAGCTCTCTACGAGCAGTACTTC
CASSQDRAALYEQYF
>TRBJ2-3|-|TRBV2|-
TGTGCCAGCAGTGAACGGGTTGGCGTTACAGATACGCAGTATTTT
CASSERVGVTDTQYF
>TRBJ2-1|-|TRBV7-9|TRBD2
TGTGCCAGCAGCTCAAGGACTAGTTTCGGGAGTCACAATGAGCAGTTCTTC
CASSSRTSFGSHNEQFF
>TRBJ2-1|once|TRBV7-2|TRBD2
TGTGCCAGCAGCTTGTCGGGACTAGCGGGAGTTGAGCAGTTCTTC
CASSLSGLAGVEQFF
>TRBJ1-6|-|TRBV27|TRBD1
TGTGCCAGCAGTTCGGGACAGAGGGATAATTCACCCCTCCACTTT
CASSSGQRDNSPLHF
>TRBJ1-2|-|TRBV9|TRBD1
TGTGCCAGCAGCCCGACGGGACAGCGTTTTCGCTACACCTTC
CASSPTGQRFRYTF
>TRBJ2-5|-|TRBV7-2|TRBD2
TGTGCCAGCAGCCTACGACTAGCGGGAGAAGTAGAGACCCAGTACTTC
CASSLRLAGEVETQYF
>TRBJ2-1|-|TRBV5-4|TRBD1
TGTGCCAGCAGCTTGGGACAGGGTAGCTCCTACAATGAGCAGTTCTTC
CASSLGQGSSYNEQFF
>TRBJ1-5|-|TRBV28|TRBD1
TGTGCCAGCAGTACCGGGACAGGGGGGACAGCCCAGCATTTT
CASSTGTGGTAQHF